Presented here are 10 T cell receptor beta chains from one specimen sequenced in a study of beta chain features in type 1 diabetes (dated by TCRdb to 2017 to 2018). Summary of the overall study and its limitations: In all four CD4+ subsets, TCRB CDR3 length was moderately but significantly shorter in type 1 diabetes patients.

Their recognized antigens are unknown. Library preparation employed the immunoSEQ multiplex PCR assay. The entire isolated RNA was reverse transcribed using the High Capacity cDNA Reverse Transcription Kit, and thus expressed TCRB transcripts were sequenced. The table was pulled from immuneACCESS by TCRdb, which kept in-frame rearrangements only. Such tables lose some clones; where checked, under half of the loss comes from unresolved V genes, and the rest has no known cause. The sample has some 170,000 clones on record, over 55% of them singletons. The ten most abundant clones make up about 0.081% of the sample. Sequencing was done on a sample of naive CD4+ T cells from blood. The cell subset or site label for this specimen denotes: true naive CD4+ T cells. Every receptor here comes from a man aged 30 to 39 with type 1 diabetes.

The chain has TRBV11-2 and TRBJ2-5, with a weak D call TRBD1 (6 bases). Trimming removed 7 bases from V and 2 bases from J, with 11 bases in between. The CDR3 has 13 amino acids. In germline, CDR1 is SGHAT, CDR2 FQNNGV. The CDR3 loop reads CASTDRFQETQYF. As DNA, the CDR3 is TGTGCCAGCACCGACAGGTTTCAAGAGACCCAGTACTTC.

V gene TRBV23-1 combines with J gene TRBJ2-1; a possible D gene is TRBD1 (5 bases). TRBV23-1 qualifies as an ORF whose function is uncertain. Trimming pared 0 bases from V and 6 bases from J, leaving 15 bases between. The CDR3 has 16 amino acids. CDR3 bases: TGCGCCAGCAGTCAATCTTGGCAGGGAAAGGGCAATGAGCAGTTCTTC. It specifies CASSQSWQGKGNEQFF.

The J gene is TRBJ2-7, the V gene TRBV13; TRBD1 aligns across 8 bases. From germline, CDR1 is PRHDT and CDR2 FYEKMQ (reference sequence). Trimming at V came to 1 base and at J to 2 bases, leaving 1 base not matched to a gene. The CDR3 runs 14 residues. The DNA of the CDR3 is TGTGCCAGCAGCTTAGAACAGGGGGCCTACGAGCAGTACTTC. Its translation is CASSLEQGAYEQYF.

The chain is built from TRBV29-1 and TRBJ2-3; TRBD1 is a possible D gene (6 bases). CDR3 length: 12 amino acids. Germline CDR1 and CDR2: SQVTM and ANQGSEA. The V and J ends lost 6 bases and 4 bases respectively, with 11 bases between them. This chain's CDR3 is CSVCEGADTQYF. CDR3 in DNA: TGCAGCGTCTGTGAGGGGGCAGATACGCAGTATTTT.

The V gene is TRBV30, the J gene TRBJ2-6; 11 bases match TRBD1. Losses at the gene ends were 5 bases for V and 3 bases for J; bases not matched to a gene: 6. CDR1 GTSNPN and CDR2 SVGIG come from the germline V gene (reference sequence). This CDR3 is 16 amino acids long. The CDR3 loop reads CAWSGQGVYGANVLTF. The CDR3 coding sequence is TGTGCCTGGTCGGGACAGGGGGTATATGGGGCCAACGTCCTGACTTTC.

The CDR3 coding sequence is TGTGCCAGCAGGCAACCCTGGAACACCGGGGAGCTGTTTTTT. This codes for CASRQPWNTGELFF. The chain links TRBV11-2 to TRBJ2-2; D remains ambiguous. CDR1 and CDR2 from the germline V gene are SGHAT and FQNNGV. V was clipped by 6 bases and J by 1 base, with 9 bases between them. This CDR3 contains 14 residues.

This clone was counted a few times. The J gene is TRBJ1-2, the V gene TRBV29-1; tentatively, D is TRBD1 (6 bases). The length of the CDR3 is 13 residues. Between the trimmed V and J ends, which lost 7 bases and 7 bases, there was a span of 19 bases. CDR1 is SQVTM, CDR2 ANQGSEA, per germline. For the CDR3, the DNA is TGCAGCGCTGCTCATAACAGGGAGGGTGGCTACACCTTC. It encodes CSAAHNREGGYTF.

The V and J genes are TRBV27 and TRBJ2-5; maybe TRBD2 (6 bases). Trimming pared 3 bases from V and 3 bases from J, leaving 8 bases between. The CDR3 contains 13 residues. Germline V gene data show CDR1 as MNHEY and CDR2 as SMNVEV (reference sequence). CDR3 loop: CASSFWGEETQYF. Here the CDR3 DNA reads TGTGCCAGCAGTTTCTGGGGGGAAGAGACCCAGTACTTC.

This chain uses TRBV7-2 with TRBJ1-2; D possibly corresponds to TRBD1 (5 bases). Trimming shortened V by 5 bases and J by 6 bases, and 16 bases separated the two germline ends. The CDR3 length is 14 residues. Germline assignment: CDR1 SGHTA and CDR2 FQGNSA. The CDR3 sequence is CASSPGFPRDGYTF. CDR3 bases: TGTGCCAGCAGCCCAGGGTTTCCCCGTGATGGCTACACCTTC.

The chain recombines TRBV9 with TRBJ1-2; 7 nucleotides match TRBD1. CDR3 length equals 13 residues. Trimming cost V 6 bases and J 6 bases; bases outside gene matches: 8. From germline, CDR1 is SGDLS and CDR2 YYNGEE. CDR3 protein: CASTKGGADGYTF. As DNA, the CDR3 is TGTGCCAGCACGAAAGGGGGCGCGGATGGCTACACCTTC. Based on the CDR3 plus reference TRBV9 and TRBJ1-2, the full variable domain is DSGVTQTPKHLITATGQRVTLRCSPRSGDLSVYWYQQSLDQGLQFLIQYYNGEERAKGNILERFSAQQFPDLHSELNLSSLELGDSALYFCASTKGGADGYTFGSGTRLTVV.